These 16 T cell receptor beta chains came from one sample sequenced in a study of human T cells and chemical hapten exposure. Indicated time point: pre-sensitization, week 0. Treatment here: therapeutic diphenylcyclopropenone sensitization with weekly scalp DPC. TCRdb re-analysed the RACE reads in MiXCR, keeping a single row per CDR3 protein. Seen here are roughly 250,000 distinct CDR3 sequences, about 8.6% observed once, and the top ten hold about 2.5%. Sequenced material: whole blood, taken in connection with sensitization to the hapten diphenylcyclopropenone (DPC). Every receptor here comes from a woman aged 40 to 50 with alopecia areata. Some clones in this sample may be carry-over from other donors' samples.

This chain joins TRBV9 and TRBJ2-7; possibly TRBD2 for D (7 bases). Germline CDR1 SGDLS, CDR2 YYNGEE. CDR3 length equals 14 residues. Trimming left V 1 base short and J 5 bases short, with 13 bases between. The CDR3 DNA sequence: TGTGCCAGCAGCGTAAATCAGGGGAGGGACGAGCAGTACTTC. It codes for CASSVNQGRDEQYF. Together with reference TRBV9 and TRBJ2-7, the CDR3 gives the full variable domain: DSGVTQTPKHLITATGQRVTLRCSPRSGDLSVYWYQQSLDQGLQFLIQYYNGEERAKGNILERFSAQQFPDLHSELNLSSLELGDSALYFCASSVNQGRDEQYFGPGTRLTVT.

The sample holds many counts of this clonotype. The genes are TRBV20-1 and TRBJ2-1; D is perhaps TRBD2 (6 bases). Trimming pared 5 bases from V and 7 bases from J, leaving 15 bases between. CDR3 length equals 13 residues. Per the germline V gene, CDR1 is DFQATT and CDR2 is SNEGSKA (reference sequence). CDR3 protein: CSALRSSGNEQFF. Here the CDR3 DNA reads TGCAGTGCTCTGCGATCAAGCGGGAATGAGCAGTTCTTC.

The CDR3 DNA follows: TGTGCCAGCAGTGAATTAAACTATGGCTACACCTTC. Residues: CASSELNYGYTF. The chain joins TRBV25-1 to TRBJ1-2; D remains ambiguous. This CDR3 has 12 amino acids. Between the trimmed V and J ends, which lost 1 base and 2 bases, there was a span of 2 bases. CDR1 is MGHDK and CDR2 is SYGVNS in the germline V gene.

This clonotype was observed a handful of times. The V gene is TRBV18, the J gene TRBJ2-1; 7 bases are a match to TRBD2. Germline CDR1 is KGHSH and CDR2 is LQKENI. V lost 3 bases and J lost 0; bases outside the gene matches: 8. CDR3 length equals 17 residues. The DNA for the CDR3 is TGTGCCAGCTCACCTCGACCCGGGACTATCTCCTACAATGAGCAGTTCTTC. Translated: CASSPRPGTISYNEQFF. Supplemented by reference TRBV18 and TRBJ2-1, the full variable domain reads NAGVMQNPRHLVRRRGQEARLRCSPMKGHSHVYWYRQLPEEGLKFMVYLQKENIIDESGMPKERFSAEFPKEGPSILRIQQVVRGDSAAYFCASSPRPGTISYNEQFFGPGTRLTVL.

In nucleotides, the CDR3 is TGTGCCAGCAGTTTATCCGGATCACCCCTCCACTTT. It specifies CASSLSGSPLHF. This chain links TRBV6-2 or TRBV6-3 with TRBJ1-6; D gene uncertain. V dropped 4 bases and J dropped 10 bases, with 8 bases sitting between them. The CDR3 has 12 residues. The germline V gene has CDR1 MNHEY and CDR2 SVGEGT.

The chain combines TRBV7-2 with TRBJ2-1; D gene ambiguous. The CDR3 is 14 residues long. V lost 3 bases and J lost 4, with 10 bases in between. The germline gives CDR1 SGHTA, CDR2 FQGNSA. This chain's CDR3 is CASSFGWVYNEQFF. The DNA for the CDR3 is TGTGCCAGCAGCTTTGGGTGGGTTTACAATGAGCAGTTCTTC. Filled out from reference TRBV7-2 and TRBJ2-1, the complete variable domain reads GAGVSQSPSNKVTEKGKDVELRCDPISGHTALYWYRQSLGQGLEFLIYFQGNSAPDKSGLPSDRFSAERTGGSVSTLTIQRTQQEDSAVYLCASSFGWVYNEQFFGPGTRLTVL.

The chain is built from TRBV25-1 and TRBJ2-1, with a weak D call TRBD2 (5 bases). The CDR3 contains 15 residues. The V gene lost 2 bases and the J gene lost 0 bases, with 8 bases spanning the gap. In germline, CDR1 is MGHDK, CDR2 SYGVNS. CDR3 bases: TGTGCCAGCAGTGAAGCGGGTAGCTCCTACAATGAGCAGTTCTTC. It codes for CASSEAGSSYNEQFF.

The genes are TRBV7-2 and TRBJ2-5; 7 positions match TRBD2. V shed 7 bases and J 4 bases; nucleotides not matched to a gene: 9. This CDR3 is built from 14 residues. CDR1 and CDR2 (germline): SGHTA, FQGNSA. The CDR3 nucleotides are TGTGCCAGCAAAAACGGGGGGAGTCGAGAGACCCAGTACTTC. Its translation: CASKNGGSRETQYF.

This clonotype was seen ten or more times. The gene calls are TRBV27 and TRBJ2-7; 7 nucleotides match TRBD1. Germline-derived CDR1 and CDR2 are MNHEY and SMNVEV (reference sequence). The CDR3 is 14 residues long. Trimming removed 4 bases from V and 3 bases from J; junction bases left unmatched: 6. The CDR3 loop reads CASSYGTGDYEQYF. The CDR3 DNA reads as TGTGCCAGCAGTTATGGTACAGGGGACTACGAGCAGTACTTC.

V is TRBV9 and J is TRBJ2-7; tentatively, D is TRBD2 (6 bases). CDR1 is SGDLS and CDR2 is YYNGEE in the germline V gene. CDR3 size: 15 residues. Between the trimmed V and J ends, which lost 0 bases and 4 bases, there was a span of 14 bases. As DNA, the CDR3 is TGTGCCAGCAGCGTAGGAGCGGGCACCGGGTACGAGCAGTACTTC. Its translation: CASSVGAGTGYEQYF.

This clonotype was picked up a small number of times. The V gene is TRBV28, the J gene TRBJ2-7; a weak D match, TRBD1 (6 bases). Per germline, CDR1 MDHEN and CDR2 SYDVKM. The length of the CDR3 is 14 residues. Trimming took 7 bases from V and 4 from J, leaving 17 bases between them. The CDR3 loop is CASNPGTTPYEQYF. The CDR3 DNA is TGTGCCAGCAACCCCGGGACAACGCCTTACGAGCAGTACTTC.

This clonotype has a count of ten or more. DNA of the CDR3: TGTGCCAGCAATTCGGGGACAGGATATGGCTACACCTTC. The encoded protein is CASNSGTGYGYTF. J is TRBJ1-2 and V is TRBV2; TRBD1 matches at 8 bases. The V gene end was trimmed by 7 bases and the J gene end by 5 bases; junction bases not matched to a gene: 6. Germline CDR1 and CDR2: SNHLY and FYNNEI. The CDR3 length is 13 residues.

CDR3 protein: CASSLLLGSNGELFF. As DNA, the CDR3 is TGTGCCAGCAGCCTCCTTCTGGGGAGTAACGGGGAGCTGTTTTTT. The V call is TRBV7-6, the J call TRBJ2-2; D is possibly TRBD2 (5 bases). Per germline, CDR1 SGHVS and CDR2 FNYEAQ. The V end was cut by 5 bases, the J end by 7 bases, with 17 bases between. CDR3 size: 15 residues. The whole variable domain, filled in from reference TRBV7-6 and TRBJ2-2, reads GAGVSQSPRYKVTKRGQDVALRCDPISGHVSLYWYRQALGQGPEFLTYFNYEAQQDKSGLPNDRFSAERPEGSISTLTIQRTEQRDSAMYRCASSLLLGSNGELFFGEGSRLTVL.

The V gene is TRBV12-3 or TRBV12-4, the J gene TRBJ1-1; a weak D match, TRBD1 (5 bases). This CDR3 is built from 13 residues. V dropped 4 bases and J dropped 7 bases, with 13 bases sitting between them. CDR3 bases: TGTGCCAGCAGTTCCGACAGAGAGCTTGAAGCTTTCTTT. This sequence encodes CASSSDRELEAFF.

A few counts support this clonotype. The chain has TRBV28 and TRBJ1-5; 10 bases fit TRBD1. CDR3 length equals 17 residues. CDR1 MDHEN and CDR2 SYDVKM come from the germline V gene. With 5 bases clipped from V and 1 base from J, the junction kept 8 bases outside the gene matches. CDR3 residues: CASSPGQGVDSNQPQHF. CDR3 sequence (DNA): TGTGCCAGCAGTCCTGGACAGGGGGTAGACAGCAATCAGCCCCAGCATTTT.

This clonotype was detected only a few times. DNA for the CDR3: TGTGCCAGCAGCCAAGGGAGGGCCTGGACAGATACGCAGTATTTT. Translated: CASSQGRAWTDTQYF. The V call is TRBV4-2, the J call TRBJ2-3, with TRBD2 as a possible D gene (6 bases). This CDR3 is 15 amino acids long. Germline lookup yields CDR1 LGHNA and CDR2 YNFKEQ. V was cut by 1 base and J by 3 bases, with 11 bases left in between.